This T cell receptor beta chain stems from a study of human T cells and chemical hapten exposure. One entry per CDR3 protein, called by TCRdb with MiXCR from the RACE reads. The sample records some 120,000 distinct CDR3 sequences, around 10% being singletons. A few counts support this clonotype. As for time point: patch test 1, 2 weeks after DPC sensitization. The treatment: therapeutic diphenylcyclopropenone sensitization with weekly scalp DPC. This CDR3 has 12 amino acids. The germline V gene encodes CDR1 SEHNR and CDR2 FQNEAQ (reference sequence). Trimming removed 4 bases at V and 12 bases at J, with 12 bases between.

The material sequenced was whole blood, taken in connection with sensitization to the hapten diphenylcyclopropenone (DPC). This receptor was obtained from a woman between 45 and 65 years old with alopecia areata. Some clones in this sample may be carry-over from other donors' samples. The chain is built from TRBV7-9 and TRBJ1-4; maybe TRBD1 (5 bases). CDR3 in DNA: TGTGCCAGCAGCTCCCGAGCGGGGGAACTGTTTTTT. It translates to CASSSRAGELFF.